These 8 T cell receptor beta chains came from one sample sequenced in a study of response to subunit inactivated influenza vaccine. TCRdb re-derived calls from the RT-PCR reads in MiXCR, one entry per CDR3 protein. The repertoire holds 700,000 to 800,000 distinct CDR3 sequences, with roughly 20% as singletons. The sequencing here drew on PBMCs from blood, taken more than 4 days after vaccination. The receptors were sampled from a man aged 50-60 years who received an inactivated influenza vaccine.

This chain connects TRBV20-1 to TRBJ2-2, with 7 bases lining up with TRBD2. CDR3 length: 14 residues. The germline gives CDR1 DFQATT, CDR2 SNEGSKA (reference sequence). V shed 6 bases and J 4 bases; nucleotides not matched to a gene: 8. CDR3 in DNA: TGCAGTGCCCCGTCGGCGGGAGCCACCGGGGAGCTGTTTTTT. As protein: CSAPSAGATGELFF.

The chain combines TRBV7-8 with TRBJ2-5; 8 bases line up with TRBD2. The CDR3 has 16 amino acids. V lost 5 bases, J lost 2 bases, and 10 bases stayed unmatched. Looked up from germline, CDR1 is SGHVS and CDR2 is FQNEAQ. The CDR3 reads CASSLSSGMDQETQYF. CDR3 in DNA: TGTGCCAGCAGCCTCAGTAGCGGGATGGATCAAGAGACCCAGTACTTC. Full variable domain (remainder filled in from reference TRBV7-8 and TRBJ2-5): GAGVSQSPRYKVAKRGQDVALRCDPISGHVSLFWYQQALGQGPEFLTYFQNEAQLDKSGLPSDRFFAERPEGSVSTLKIQRTQQEDSAVYLCASSLSSGMDQETQYFGPGTRLLVL.

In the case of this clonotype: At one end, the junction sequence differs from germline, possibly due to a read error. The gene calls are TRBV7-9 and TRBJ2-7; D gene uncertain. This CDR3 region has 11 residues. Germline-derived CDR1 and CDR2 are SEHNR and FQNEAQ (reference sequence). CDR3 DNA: TGTGCCAGCAGCTTATCCTTCGAGCAGTACTTC. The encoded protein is CASSLSFEQYF.

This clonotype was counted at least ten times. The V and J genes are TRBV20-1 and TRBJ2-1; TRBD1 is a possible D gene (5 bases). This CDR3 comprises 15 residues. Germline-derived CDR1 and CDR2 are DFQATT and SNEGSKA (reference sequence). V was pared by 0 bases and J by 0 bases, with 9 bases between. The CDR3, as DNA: TGCAGTGCTAGAGATGGGGCAGACTCCTACAATGAGCAGTTCTTC. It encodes CSARDGADSYNEQFF.

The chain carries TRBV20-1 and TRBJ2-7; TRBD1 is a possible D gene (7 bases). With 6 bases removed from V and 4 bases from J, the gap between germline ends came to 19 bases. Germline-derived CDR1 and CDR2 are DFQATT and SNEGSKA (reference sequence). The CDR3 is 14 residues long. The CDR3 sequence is CSATRRDREYEQYF. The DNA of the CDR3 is TGCAGTGCCACCCGGCGGGACAGAGAATACGAGCAGTACTTC.

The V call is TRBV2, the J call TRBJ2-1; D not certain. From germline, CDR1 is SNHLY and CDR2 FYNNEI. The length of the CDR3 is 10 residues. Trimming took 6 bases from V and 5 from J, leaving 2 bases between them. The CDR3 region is CASRNNEQFF. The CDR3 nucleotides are TGTGCCAGCAGGAACAATGAGCAGTTCTTC.

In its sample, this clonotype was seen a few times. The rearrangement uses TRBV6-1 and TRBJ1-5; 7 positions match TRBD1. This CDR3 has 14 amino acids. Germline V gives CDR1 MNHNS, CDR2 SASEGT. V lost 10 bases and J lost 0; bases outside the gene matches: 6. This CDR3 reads CATQTGLSNQPQHF. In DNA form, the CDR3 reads TGTGCCACCCAGACAGGGCTTAGCAATCAGCCCCAGCATTTT.

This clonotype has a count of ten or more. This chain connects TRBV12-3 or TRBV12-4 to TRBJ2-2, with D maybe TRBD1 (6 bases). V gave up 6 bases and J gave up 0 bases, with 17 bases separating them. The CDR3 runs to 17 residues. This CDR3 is CASRPNYGTPNTGELFF. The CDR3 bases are TGTGCCAGCAGACCTAACTACGGGACACCGAACACCGGGGAGCTGTTTTTT.